This T cell receptor beta chain was profiled in a study of CD8+ T cells in alopecia areata. Findings and limits, study-wide: Relative to mice, TCR sharing across patients was less clear, a difference possibly HLA-related. There were also resident alphabeta T cells of normal skin sequenced in scalp samples. Researchers report lesional scalp, most notably alopecia totalis/universalis, outstripped normal scalp in clonality.

With respect to this clone: Its antigen remains unidentified.

The CDR3 runs to 14 residues. Germline values: CDR1 SGHTA, CDR2 FQGNSA. V was trimmed by 1 base and J by 3 bases, leaving 9 bases between them. RNA was extracted and reverse transcribed into cDNA as the sequencing template. Profiled with immunoSEQ multiplex PCR; TCRdb holds only in-frame clones, not every one. The top ten hold 1.5% to 2% of the sample, which has some 180,000 clones, roughly 60% seen once. The TCR originated in a human donor with alopecia areata. The V call is TRBV7-2, the J call TRBJ2-5; tentative D call: TRBD2 (5 bases). This specimen was CD4+ T cells sorted from blood, taken at week 0. The CDR3 sequence: CASSLVGGEETQYF. CDR3 bases: TGTGCCAGCAGCTTAGTAGGAGGAGAAGAGACCCAGTACTTC.